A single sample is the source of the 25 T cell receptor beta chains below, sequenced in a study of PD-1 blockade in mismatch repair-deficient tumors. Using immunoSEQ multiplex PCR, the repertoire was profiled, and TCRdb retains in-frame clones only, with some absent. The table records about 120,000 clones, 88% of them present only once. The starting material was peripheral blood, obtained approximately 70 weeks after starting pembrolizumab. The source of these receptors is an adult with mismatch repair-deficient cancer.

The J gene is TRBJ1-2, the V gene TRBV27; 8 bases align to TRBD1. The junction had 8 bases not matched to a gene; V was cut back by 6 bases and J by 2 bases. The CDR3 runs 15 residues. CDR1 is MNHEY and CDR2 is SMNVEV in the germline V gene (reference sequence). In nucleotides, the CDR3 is TGTGCCAGCAGATCATACAGGGGGGTAAACTATGGCTACACCTTC. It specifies CASRSYRGVNYGYTF.

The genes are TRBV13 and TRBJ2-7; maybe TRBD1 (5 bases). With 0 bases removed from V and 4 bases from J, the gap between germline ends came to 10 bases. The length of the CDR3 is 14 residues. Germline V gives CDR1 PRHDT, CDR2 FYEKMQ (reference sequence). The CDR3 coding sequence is TGTGCCAGCAGCTTAGGCCATAAGGGGTACGAGCAGTACTTC. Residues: CASSLGHKGYEQYF.

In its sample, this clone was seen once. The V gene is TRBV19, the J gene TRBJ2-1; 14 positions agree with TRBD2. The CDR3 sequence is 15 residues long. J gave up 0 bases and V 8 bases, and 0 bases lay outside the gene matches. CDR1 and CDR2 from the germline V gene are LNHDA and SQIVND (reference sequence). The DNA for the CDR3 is TGTGCCAGTGGGACTAGCGGGAGCTCCTACAATGAGCAGTTCTTC. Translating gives CASGTSGSSYNEQFF.

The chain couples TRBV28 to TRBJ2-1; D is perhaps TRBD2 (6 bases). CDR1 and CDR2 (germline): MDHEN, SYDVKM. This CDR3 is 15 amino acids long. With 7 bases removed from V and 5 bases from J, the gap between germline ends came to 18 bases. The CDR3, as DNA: TGTGCCAGCAATCGAGAAGAGGGACTCCACAATGAGCAGTTCTTC. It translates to CASNREEGLHNEQFF.

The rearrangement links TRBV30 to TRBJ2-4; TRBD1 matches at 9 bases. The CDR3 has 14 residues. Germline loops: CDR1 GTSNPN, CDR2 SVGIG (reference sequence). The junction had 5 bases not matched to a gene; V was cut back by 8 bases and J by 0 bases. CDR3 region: CAGTGKLAKNIQYF. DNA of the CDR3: TGTGCCGGGACAGGGAAGTTAGCCAAAAACATTCAGTACTTC.

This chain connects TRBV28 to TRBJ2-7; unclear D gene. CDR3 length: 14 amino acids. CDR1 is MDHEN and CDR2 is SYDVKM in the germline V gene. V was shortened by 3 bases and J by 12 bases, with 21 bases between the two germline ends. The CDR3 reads CASSFLGITPVLYF. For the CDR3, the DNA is TGTGCCAGCAGTTTTCTGGGAATCACCCCCGTCTTGTACTTC.

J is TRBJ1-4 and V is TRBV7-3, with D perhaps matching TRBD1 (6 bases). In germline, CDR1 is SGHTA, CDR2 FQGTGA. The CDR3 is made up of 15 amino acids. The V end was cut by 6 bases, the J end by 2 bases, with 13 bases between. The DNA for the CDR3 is TGTGCCAGCAGGCCGAACAGGGCCACTAATGAAAAACTGTTTTTT. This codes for CASRPNRATNEKLFF.

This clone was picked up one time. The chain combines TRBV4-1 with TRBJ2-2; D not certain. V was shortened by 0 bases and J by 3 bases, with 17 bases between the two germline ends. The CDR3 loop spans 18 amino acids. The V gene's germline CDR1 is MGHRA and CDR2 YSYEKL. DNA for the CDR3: TGCGCCAGCAGCCAAGACCGGGTGGCGCGGCGAGACACCGGGGAGCTGTTTTTT. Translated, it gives CASSQDRVARRDTGELFF.

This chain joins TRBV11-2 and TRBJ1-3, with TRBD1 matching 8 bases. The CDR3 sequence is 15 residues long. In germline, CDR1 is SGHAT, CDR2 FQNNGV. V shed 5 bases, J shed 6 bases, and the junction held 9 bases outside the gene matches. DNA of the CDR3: TGTGCCAGCAGCCTATCGACAGGGGTGGTAAACACCATATATTTT. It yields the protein CASSLSTGVVNTIYF. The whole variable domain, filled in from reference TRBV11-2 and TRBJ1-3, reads EAGVAQSPRYKIIEKRQSVAFWCNPISGHATLYWYQQILGQGPKLLIQFQNNGVVDDSQLPKDRFSAERLKGVDSTLKIQPAKLEDSAVYLCASSLSTGVVNTIYFGEGSWLTVV.

The CDR3 DNA reads as TGTGCCAGCAGTGACTTCACAGCCTCCCCGATAAATGAGCAGTTCTTC. This gives the protein CASSDFTASPINEQFF. The chain joins TRBV2 to TRBJ2-1; D is unresolved. V was pared by 3 bases and J by 7 bases, with 19 bases between. The CDR3 extends over 16 amino acids. Germline lookup yields CDR1 SNHLY and CDR2 FYNNEI. The full variable domain, completed using reference TRBV2 and TRBJ2-1, is EPEVTQTPSHQVTQMGQEVILRCVPISNHLYFYWYRQILGQKVEFLVSFYNNEISEKSEIFDDQFSVERPDGSNFTLKIRSTKLEDSAMYFCASSDFTASPINEQFFGPGTRLTVL.

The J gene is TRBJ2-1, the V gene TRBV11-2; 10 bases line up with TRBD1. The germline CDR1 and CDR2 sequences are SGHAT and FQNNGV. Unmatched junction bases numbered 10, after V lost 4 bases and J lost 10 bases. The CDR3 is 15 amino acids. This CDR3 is CASSSRPDRGGEQFF. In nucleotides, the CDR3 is TGTGCCAGCAGCTCTAGGCCGGACAGGGGGGGCGAGCAGTTCTTC.

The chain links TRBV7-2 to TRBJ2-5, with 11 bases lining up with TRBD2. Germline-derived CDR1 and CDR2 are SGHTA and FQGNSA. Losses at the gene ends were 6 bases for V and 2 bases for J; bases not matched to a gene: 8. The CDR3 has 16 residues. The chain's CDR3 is CASRKTSGRVQETQYF. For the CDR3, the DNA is TGTGCCAGCAGGAAAACTAGCGGGAGAGTACAAGAGACCCAGTACTTC.

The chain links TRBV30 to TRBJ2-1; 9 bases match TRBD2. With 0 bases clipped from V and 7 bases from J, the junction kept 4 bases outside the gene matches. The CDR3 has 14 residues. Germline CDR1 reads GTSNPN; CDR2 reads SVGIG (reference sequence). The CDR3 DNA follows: TGTGCCTGGAGTGTACTAACTAGCGGGAATGAGCAGTTCTTC. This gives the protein CAWSVLTSGNEQFF.

The CDR3 region is CASRAEAGNYEQYF. As DNA, the CDR3 is TGTGCCAGTAGGGCTGAAGCGGGAAACTACGAGCAGTACTTC. This chain connects TRBV19 to TRBJ2-7; 7 bases map to TRBD2. Germline CDR1 is LNHDA and CDR2 is SQIVND (reference sequence). Trimming took 6 bases from V and 3 from J; bases not matched to a gene: 8. The CDR3 is 14 residues long.

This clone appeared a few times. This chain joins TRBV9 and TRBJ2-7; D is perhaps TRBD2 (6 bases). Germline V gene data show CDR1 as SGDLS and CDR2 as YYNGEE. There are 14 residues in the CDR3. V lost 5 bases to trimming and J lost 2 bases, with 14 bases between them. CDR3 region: CASSLAEHTYEQYF. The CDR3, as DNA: TGTGCCAGCAGTTTAGCGGAACACACCTACGAGCAGTACTTC.

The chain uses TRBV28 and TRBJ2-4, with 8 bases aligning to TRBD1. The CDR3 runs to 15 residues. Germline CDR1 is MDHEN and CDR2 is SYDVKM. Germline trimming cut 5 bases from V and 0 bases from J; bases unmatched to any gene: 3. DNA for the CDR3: TGTGCCAGCAGTCGGACAGGGTTAGCCAAAAACATTCAGTACTTC. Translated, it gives CASSRTGLAKNIQYF.

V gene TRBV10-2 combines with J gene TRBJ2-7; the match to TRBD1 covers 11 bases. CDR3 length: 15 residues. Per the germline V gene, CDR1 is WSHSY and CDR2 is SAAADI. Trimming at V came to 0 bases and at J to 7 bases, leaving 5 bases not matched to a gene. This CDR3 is CASSESGQGVFEQYF. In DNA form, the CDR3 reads TGCGCCAGCAGTGAGTCGGGACAGGGGGTCTTTGAGCAGTACTTC.

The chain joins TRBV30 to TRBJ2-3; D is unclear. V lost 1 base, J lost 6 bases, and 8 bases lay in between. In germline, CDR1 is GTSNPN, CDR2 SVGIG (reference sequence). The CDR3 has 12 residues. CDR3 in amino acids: CAWSAVGDTQYF. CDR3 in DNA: TGTGCCTGGAGTGCCGTAGGTGATACGCAGTATTTT. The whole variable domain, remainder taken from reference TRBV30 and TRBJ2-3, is SQTIHQWPATLVQPVGSPLSLECTVEGTSNPNLYWYRQAAGRGLQLLFYSVGIGQISSEVPQNLSASRPQDRQFILSSKKLLLSDSGFYLCAWSAVGDTQYFGPGTRLTVL.

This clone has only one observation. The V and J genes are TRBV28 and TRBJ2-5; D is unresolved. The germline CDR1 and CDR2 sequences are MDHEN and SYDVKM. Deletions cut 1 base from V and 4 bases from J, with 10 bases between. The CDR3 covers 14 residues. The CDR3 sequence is CASSLLGRVETQYF. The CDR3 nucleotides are TGTGCCAGCAGTTTATTGGGAAGGGTAGAGACCCAGTACTTC.

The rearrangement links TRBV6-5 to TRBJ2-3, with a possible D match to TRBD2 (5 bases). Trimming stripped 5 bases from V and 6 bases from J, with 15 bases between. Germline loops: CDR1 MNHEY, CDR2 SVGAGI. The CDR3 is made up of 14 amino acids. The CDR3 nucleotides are TGTGCCAGCAGTCCCAGTCCGGCGGGTGATACGCAGTATTTT. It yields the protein CASSPSPAGDTQYF.

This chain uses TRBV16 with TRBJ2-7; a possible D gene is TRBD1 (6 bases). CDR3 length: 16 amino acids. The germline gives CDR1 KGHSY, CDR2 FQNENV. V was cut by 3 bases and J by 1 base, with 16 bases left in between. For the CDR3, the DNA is TGTGCCAGCAGCCAGCTACAGGGAAGGGCTTCCTACGAGCAGTACTTC. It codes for CASSQLQGRASYEQYF.

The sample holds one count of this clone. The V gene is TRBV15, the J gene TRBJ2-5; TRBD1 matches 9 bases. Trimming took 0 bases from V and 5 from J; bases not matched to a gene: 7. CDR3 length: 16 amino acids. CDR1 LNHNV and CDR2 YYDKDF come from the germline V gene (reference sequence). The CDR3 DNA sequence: TGTGCCACCAGCAGAGATAAGAGACAGGGGGAGGAGACCCAGTACTTC. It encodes CATSRDKRQGEETQYF.

The CDR3 nucleotides are TGTGCCAGCAGGGCCTCTGGAAACACCATATATTTT. This translates into CASRASGNTIYF. The V call is TRBV2, the J call TRBJ1-3; D uncertain. The ends were cut back, 6 bases at V and 0 bases at J, with 3 bases in the middle. In germline, CDR1 is SNHLY, CDR2 FYNNEI. This CDR3 spans 12 amino acids.

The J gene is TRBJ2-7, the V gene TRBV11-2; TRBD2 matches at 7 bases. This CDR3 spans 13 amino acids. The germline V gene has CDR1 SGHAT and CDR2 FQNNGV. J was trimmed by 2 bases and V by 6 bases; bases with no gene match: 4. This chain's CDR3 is CASSGLAAYEQYF. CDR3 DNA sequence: TGTGCCAGCAGTGGGCTAGCGGCCTACGAGCAGTACTTC.

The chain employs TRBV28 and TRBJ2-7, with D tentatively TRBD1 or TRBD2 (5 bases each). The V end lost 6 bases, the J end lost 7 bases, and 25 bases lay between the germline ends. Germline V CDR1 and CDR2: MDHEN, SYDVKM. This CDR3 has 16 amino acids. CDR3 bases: TGTGCCAGCAGGTTCACTTTTTCCCCTGCTGGGGGAGAGCAGTACTTC. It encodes CASRFTFSPAGGEQYF.